This T cell receptor (beta chain) was sequenced in a study of blood T cell repertoires in COVID-19. Sequencing was performed with immunoSEQ multiplex PCR; in TCRdb, only in-frame clones are kept and a portion is missing. The sample holds about 180,000 clones, approximately 88% seen once. The CDR3 is 16 amino acids. Per the germline V gene, CDR1 is MDHEN and CDR2 is SYDVKM. With V trimmed by 6 bases and J by 4 bases, 7 bases remained unmatched. This TCR was sampled from a woman between 18 and 30 years old who had recovered from COVID-19. Sequenced input: PBMCs or T cells enriched from blood (not recorded which). The genes are TRBV28 and TRBJ2-5; TRBD2 matches 14 bases. CDR3 protein: CASSRPGLAGAETQYF. The CDR3 region has the DNA TGTGCCAGCAGCCGACCGGGACTAGCGGGAGCAGAGACCCAGTACTTC.